The 2 T cell receptor beta chains listed next were all sequenced from one sample in a study of blood T cell repertoires in COVID-19. Here immunoSEQ multiplex PCR was the method, and the copy in TCRdb shows in-frame clones only, minus some. The sample lists hundreds of thousands of clones, 86% seen once, with around 2% in the top ten. The sample was PBMCs or T cells enriched from blood (not recorded which). The source is a woman in her forties or fifties who had recovered from COVID-19.

The genes are TRBV19 and TRBJ1-5; D might be TRBD1 (5 bases). CDR3 length equals 17 residues. Deletions cut 5 bases from V and 2 bases from J, with 19 bases between. In germline, CDR1 is LNHDA, CDR2 SQIVND (reference sequence). The CDR3 DNA is TGTGCCAGTAGTCCCCCGGTGGGGGGTGAGGGCAATCAGCCCCAGCATTTT. It encodes CASSPPVGGEGNQPQHF.

The chain joins TRBV6-5 to TRBJ2-7; tentatively, D is TRBD2 (6 bases). Germline V gives CDR1 MNHEY, CDR2 SVGAGI. V gave up 6 bases and J gave up 4 bases, with 16 bases separating them. This CDR3 spans 14 amino acids. The CDR3 bases are TGTGCCAGCAGAACCTTCGAGAGCGGGTACGAGCAGTACTTC. As protein: CASRTFESGYEQYF.